This TCR beta chain was identified during a study of PD-1 blockade in classical Hodgkin lymphoma. The assay was immunoSEQ multiplex PCR, and TCRdb's table has in-frame clones only and misses some. Among about 17,000 clones listed, about 75% were seen once. Time point indicated: cycle 4 day 1 (C4D1), after less than seven weeks of nivolumab. Every single patient, without exception, relapsed after autologous stem cell transplantation, and brentuximab vedotin exposure varied. Magnetic negative selection purified CD4+ T cells from thawed PBMCs. The receptor comes from a human donor with classical Hodgkin lymphoma. The sequencing here drew on CD4+ T cells from blood, taken before the fourth cycle of nivolumab.

The CDR3 DNA reads TGTGCCAGCAGCTTCGTGGGGTACGGGGAGACCCAGTACTTC. Its translation is CASSFVGYGETQYF. The rearrangement joins TRBV11-3 to TRBJ2-5, with D unclear. Germline-derived CDR1 and CDR2 are SGHNT and YENEEA. V gave up 3 bases and J gave up 5 bases, with 13 bases separating them. This CDR3 has 14 residues.